A selection of T cell receptor beta chains follows, all from one sample in a study of T cells in narcolepsy. The protocol was immunoSEQ multiplex PCR, while the TCRdb copy is restricted to in-frame clones and leaves out a portion. The sample yields under 35,000 clones, around 79% seen once. The sample taken for sequencing was CD45RA- memory CD4+ T cells from PBMCs. The receptors shown here come from a human donor with narcolepsy. Each CDR3 is given with its conserved first and last residue. A D gene is named only where the DNA matches it firmly. Where a row states a size, it is once, few, many or the class of an expanded clone; other rows omit it.

>-|TRBJ2-4|TRBV5-7|-
CASSKQVRWVRNKNIQYF
TGTGCCAGCAGCAAACAGGTAAGGTGGGTAAGGAACAAAAACATTCAGTACTTC
>TRBD1|TRBJ1-4|TRBV6-5|-
CASSPGQFNEKLFF
TGTGCCAGCAGCCCGGGACAGTTCAATGAAAAACTGTTTTTT
>TRBD1|TRBJ2-4|TRBV5-4|-
CASSLGGQGLNIQYF
TGTGCCAGCAGCTTGGGGGGACAGGGGTTGAACATTCAGTACTTC
>TRBD2|TRBJ2-7|TRBV19|-
CASSDLAGSSYEQYF
TGTGCCAGTAGTGATCTAGCGGGGAGCTCCTACGAGCAGTACTTC
>-|TRBJ2-3|TRBV15|-
CATSRDVGTQYF
TGTGCCACCAGCAGAGATGTGGGTACGCAGTATTTT
>-|TRBJ1-5|TRBV19|-
CASSIVWAISAHQPQHF
TGTGCCAGTAGTATAGTATGGGCCATAAGCGCACATCAGCCCCAGCATTTT
>TRBD1|TRBJ1-5|TRBV15|-
CATSFDRGHQPQHF
TGTGCCACCAGCTTCGACAGGGGTCATCAGCCCCAGCATTTT
>-|TRBJ2-7|TRBV6-1|-
CASSSGTTYEQYF
TGTGCCAGCAGTTCGGGGACAACCTACGAGCAGTACTTC
>TRBD1|TRBJ1-4|TRBV5-1|-
CASSLGQGWDEKLFF
TGCGCCAGCAGCTTGGGACAGGGGTGGGATGAAAAACTGTTTTTT
>TRBD2|TRBJ2-1|TRBV25-1|-
CASRPAGGSYNEQFF
TGTGCCAGCAGGCCAGCGGGAGGATCCTACAATGAGCAGTTCTTC
>-|TRBJ2-3|TRBV30|-
CAWSRFSGGSTDTQYF
TGTGCCTGGAGTAGGTTTTCCGGCGGGAGCACAGATACGCAGTATTTT
>TRBD1|TRBJ2-5|TRBV10-3|-
CATTGGQGEETQYF
TGTGCCACCACCGGGGGACAGGGGGAAGAGACCCAGTACTTC
>-|TRBJ1-1|TRBV19|medium-sized
CASSQDFLAFF
TGTGCCAGTAGTCAGGACTTTTTAGCTTTCTTT
>-|TRBJ2-1|TRBV7-2|-
CASSLGEVGRSYNEQFF
TGTGCCAGCAGCTTAGGAGAAGTGGGTCGGTCCTACAATGAGCAGTTCTTC
>-|TRBJ1-1|TRBV29-1|-
CSVVVPGHKNTEAFF
TGCAGCGTTGTGGTCCCAGGGCACAAGAACACTGAAGCTTTCTTT
>TRBD1|TRBJ2-7|TRBV10-3|-
CATHRDRTSYEQYF
TGTGCCACCCATCGGGACAGGACCTCCTACGAGCAGTACTTC
>TRBD1|TRBJ1-2|TRBV19|few
CAIAPGTGRPDHGYTF
TGTGCCATAGCACCGGGGACAGGTCGCCCAGACCATGGCTACACCTTC
>-|TRBJ2-1|TRBV5-1|-
CASSVRANHNEQFF
TGCGCCAGCAGCGTCCGGGCCAACCACAATGAGCAGTTCTTC
>TRBD2|TRBJ2-5|TRBV7-2|-
CASSLGGSGETQYF
TGTGCCAGCAGCTTGGGCGGGAGCGGAGAGACCCAGTACTTC
>-|TRBJ2-3|TRBV5-6|-
CASSVERGAGTDTQYF
TGTGCCAGCAGCGTTGAGAGGGGCGCGGGCACAGATACGCAGTATTTT
>TRBD1|TRBJ2-7|TRBV6-1|once
CASSWNRDRELGF
TGTGCCAGCAGCTGGAACCGGGACAGGGAATTGGGCTTC
>-|TRBJ2-1|TRBV7-9|-
CASSPPPRVGNEQFF
TGTGCCAGCAGCCCACCTCCGAGGGTGGGGAATGAGCAGTTCTTC
>-|TRBJ2-1|TRBV7-6|-
CASSDLSSSYNEQFF
TGTGCCAGCAGCGACTTAAGCAGCAGCTACAATGAGCAGTTCTTC
>-|TRBJ2-7|TRBV19|-
CASSTPARYEQYF
TGTGCCAGTAGTACCCCCGCTCGGTACGAGCAGTACTTC
>TRBD1|TRBJ2-5|TRBV11-3|-
CASSSPDRVEYRGQETQYF
TGTGCCAGCAGCTCCCCGGACAGGGTTGAATACAGGGGCCAAGAGACCCAGTACTTC
>-|TRBJ2-7|TRBV6-1|-
CASQARGGSTPEQYF
TGTGCCAGCCAAGCCAGGGGGGGCAGTACGCCCGAGCAGTACTTC
>-|TRBJ2-5|TRBV7-6|-
CASSPTRGAETQYF
TGTGCCAGCAGCCCCACCCGGGGAGCGGAGACCCAGTACTTC
>TRBD2|TRBJ2-3|TRBV5-4|-
CASSERLALNTDTQYF
TGTGCCAGCAGCGAGAGACTAGCGCTTAACACAGATACGCAGTATTTT
>-|TRBJ1-4|TRBV19|-
CASSPSTNEKLFF
TGTGCCAGTAGCCCTTCAACTAATGAAAAACTGTTTTTT
>TRBD1|TRBJ2-7|TRBV7-9|-
CASSLVAGQVYEQYF
TGTGCCAGCAGCTTAGTTGCTGGACAGGTCTACGAGCAGTACTTC
>TRBD2|TRBJ2-2|TRBV18|-
CASAGEVGELFF
TGTGCCAGCGCGGGAGAGGTGGGGGAGCTGTTTTTT
>TRBD2|TRBJ2-2|TRBV5-1|-
CASSLSSGTGELFF
TGCGCCAGCAGCTTGAGTAGCGGGACCGGGGAGCTGTTTTTT
>-|TRBJ1-2|TRBV4-3|-
CASSQGQDRPYGYTF
TGCGCCAGCAGCCAAGGGCAGGATAGGCCTTATGGCTACACCTTC
>-|TRBJ1-5|TRBV28|-
CASSLSPVNQPQHF
TGTGCCAGCAGTTTATCTCCAGTTAATCAGCCCCAGCATTTT
>-|TRBJ1-4|TRBV7-2|-
CASSLVTRQSNEKLFF
TGTGCCAGCAGCTTAGTGACCCGGCAGTCTAATGAAAAACTGTTTTTT
>TRBD1|TRBJ1-5|TRBV6-1|-
CASSWDRGNQPQHF
TGTGCCAGCAGTTGGGACAGGGGCAATCAGCCCCAGCATTTT
>TRBD1|TRBJ2-7|TRBV28|-
CASKEGQAIYEQYF
TGTGCCAGTAAAGAGGGACAGGCCATCTACGAGCAGTACTTC
>-|TRBJ2-5|TRBV28|-
CASSLPSIRGETQYF
TGTGCCAGCAGCTTACCTTCCATCCGGGGGGAGACCCAGTACTTC
>TRBD1|TRBJ2-7|TRBV7-9|-
CASSPGTGSPYEQYF
TGTGCCAGCAGCCCTGGGACAGGGTCCCCCTACGAGCAGTACTTC
>-|TRBJ2-5|TRBV10-1|-
CASSRGNQETQYF
TGCGCCAGCAGTCGGGGCAATCAAGAGACCCAGTACTTC
>TRBD1|TRBJ1-5|TRBV19|-
CASSHGTVSNQPQHF
TGTGCCAGTAGTCATGGGACAGTAAGCAATCAGCCCCAGCATTTT
>TRBD1|TRBJ2-6|TRBV19|-
CASSGQGAGANVLTF
TGTGCCAGTAGCGGACAGGGGGCTGGGGCCAACGTCCTGACTTTC
>TRBD1|TRBJ1-5|TRBV6-1|-
CASSSGGKNQPQHF
TGTGCCAGCAGCTCAGGGGGGAAGAATCAGCCCCAGCATTTT
>TRBD1|TRBJ2-3|TRBV9|-
CASSVSTGGQAQYF
TGTGCCAGCAGCGTAAGCACAGGGGGCCAGGCGCAGTATTTT
>TRBD1|TRBJ2-2|TRBV19|-
CASTRGGTGGPGELFF
TGTGCCAGTACCAGAGGGGGGACAGGGGGCCCCGGGGAGCTGTTTTTT
>TRBD1|TRBJ2-7|TRBV19|-
CASSTSNGQGTPYEQYF
TGTGCCAGTAGTACCTCAAACGGACAGGGTACTCCCTACGAGCAGTACTTC
>-|TRBJ2-5|TRBV7-2|-
CASSLSDTLQQYF
TGTGCCAGCAGCCTATCTGACACTCTTCAGCAGTACTTC
>-|TRBJ2-7|TRBV6-1|-
CASSAHGTYEQYF
TGTGCCAGCAGTGCCCACGGAACCTACGAGCAGTACTTC
>-|TRBJ2-1|TRBV4-1|-
CASSHLRGYNEQFF
TGCGCCAGCAGCCATCTCCGGGGGTACAATGAGCAGTTCTTC
>TRBD2|TRBJ2-5|TRBV27|-
CASRTTSGSWETQYF
TGTGCCAGCAGAACGACTAGCGGGAGTTGGGAGACCCAGTACTTC
>-|TRBJ1-1|TRBV7-3|once
CASSTGRSGEAFF
TGTGCCAGCAGCACTGGGAGGAGCGGTGAAGCTTTCTTT
>-|TRBJ1-5|TRBV11-2|once
CASSLYDSNQPQHF
TGTGCCAGCAGCCTATACGATAGCAATCAGCCCCAGCATTTT
>-|TRBJ1-1|TRBV5-1|-
CASSLDGPNTEAFF
TGCGCCAGCAGCTTGGACGGGCCGAACACTGAAGCTTTCTTT
>-|TRBJ1-5|TRBV19|-
CASSIVDGQPQHF
TGTGCCAGTAGTATAGTGGACGGTCAGCCCCAGCATTTT
>-|TRBJ2-7|TRBV28|-
CASSISYEQYF
TGTGCCAGCAGTATATCTTACGAGCAGTACTTC